A single T cell receptor beta chain is shown here with its context. This specimen comes from a study of blood T cell repertoires in COVID-19. The overall study: Sites in the United States, Italy and Spain provided acute and convalescent COVID-19 samples. PBMCs, B-cell-depleted T cells, or T cells provided the cDNA or gDNA that made up the material.

TCRdb keeps only in-frame clones here, not all; method: immunoSEQ multiplex PCR. The profile shows roughly 250,000 clones, 83% of them singletons. The CDR3 is made up of 16 amino acids. Trimming pared 2 bases from V and 1 base from J, leaving 15 bases between. Germline CDR1 reads SGDLS; CDR2 reads YYNGEE. The V gene is TRBV9, the J gene TRBJ1-1, with D perhaps matching TRBD1 (5 bases). Sequencing input: peripheral blood. This sequence was found in a man in his forties with active or convalescent COVID-19. CDR3 nucleotide sequence: TGTGCCAGCAGCGTCGGATCGACAGCGGGGAACACTGAAGCTTTCTTT. Its translation: CASSVGSTAGNTEAFF.